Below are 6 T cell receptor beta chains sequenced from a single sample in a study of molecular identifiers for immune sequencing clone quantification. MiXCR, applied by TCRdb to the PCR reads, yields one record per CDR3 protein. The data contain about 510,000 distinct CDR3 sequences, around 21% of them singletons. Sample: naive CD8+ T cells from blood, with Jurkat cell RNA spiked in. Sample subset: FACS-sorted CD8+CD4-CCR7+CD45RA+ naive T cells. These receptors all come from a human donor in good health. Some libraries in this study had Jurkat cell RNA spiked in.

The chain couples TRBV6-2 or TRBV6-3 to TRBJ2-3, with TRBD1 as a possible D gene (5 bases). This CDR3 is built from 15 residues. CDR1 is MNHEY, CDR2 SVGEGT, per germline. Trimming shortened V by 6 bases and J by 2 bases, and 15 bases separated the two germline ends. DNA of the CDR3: TGTGCCAGCAGCATAAACACAGGATACACAGATACGCAGTATTTT. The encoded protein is CASSINTGYTDTQYF.

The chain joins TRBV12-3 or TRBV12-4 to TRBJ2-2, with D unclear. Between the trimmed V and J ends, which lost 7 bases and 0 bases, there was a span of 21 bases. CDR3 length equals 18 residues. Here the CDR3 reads CASTSGRVDPANTGELFF. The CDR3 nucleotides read TGTGCCAGCACCTCCGGTCGGGTAGACCCCGCGAACACCGGGGAGCTGTTTTTT.

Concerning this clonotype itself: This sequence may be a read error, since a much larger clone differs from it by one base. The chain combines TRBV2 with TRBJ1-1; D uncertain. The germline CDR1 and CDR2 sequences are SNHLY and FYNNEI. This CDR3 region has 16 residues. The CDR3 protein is CASSVWREGGNTETFF. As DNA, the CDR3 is TGTGCCAGCAGTGTTTGGAGGGAAGGAGGGAACACTGAAACTTTCTTT. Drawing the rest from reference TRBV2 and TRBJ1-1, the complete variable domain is EPEVTQTPSHQVTQMGQEVILRCVPISNHLYFYWYRQILGQKVEFLVSFYNNEISEKSEIFDDQFSVERPDGSNFTLKIRSTKLEDSAMYFCASSVWREGGNTETFFGQGTRLTVV.

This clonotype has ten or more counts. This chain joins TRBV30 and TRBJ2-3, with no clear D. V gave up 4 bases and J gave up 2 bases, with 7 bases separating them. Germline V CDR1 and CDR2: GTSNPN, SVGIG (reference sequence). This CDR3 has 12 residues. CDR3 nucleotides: TGTGCCTGGATTTCCAACACAGATACGCAGTATTTT. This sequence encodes CAWISNTDTQYF.

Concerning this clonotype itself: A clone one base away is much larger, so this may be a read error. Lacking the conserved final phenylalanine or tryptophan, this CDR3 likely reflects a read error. The CDR3: CASSLADTDTQYS. In nucleotides, the CDR3 is TGTGCCAGCAGCTTAGCCGATACAGATACGCAGTATTCT. V and J are TRBV7-9 and TRBJ2-3, with no clear D. This CDR3 is built from 13 residues. Germline loops: CDR1 SEHNR, CDR2 FQNEAQ (reference sequence). The germline V and J ends were trimmed by 0 bases and 3 bases, with 4 bases remaining between them.

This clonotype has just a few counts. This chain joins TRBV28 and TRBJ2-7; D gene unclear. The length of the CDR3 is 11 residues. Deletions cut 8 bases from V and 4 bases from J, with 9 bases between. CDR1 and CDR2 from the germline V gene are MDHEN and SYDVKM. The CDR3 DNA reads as TGTGCCAGCGGCTACCAATACGAGCAGTACTTC. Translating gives CASGYQYEQYF.